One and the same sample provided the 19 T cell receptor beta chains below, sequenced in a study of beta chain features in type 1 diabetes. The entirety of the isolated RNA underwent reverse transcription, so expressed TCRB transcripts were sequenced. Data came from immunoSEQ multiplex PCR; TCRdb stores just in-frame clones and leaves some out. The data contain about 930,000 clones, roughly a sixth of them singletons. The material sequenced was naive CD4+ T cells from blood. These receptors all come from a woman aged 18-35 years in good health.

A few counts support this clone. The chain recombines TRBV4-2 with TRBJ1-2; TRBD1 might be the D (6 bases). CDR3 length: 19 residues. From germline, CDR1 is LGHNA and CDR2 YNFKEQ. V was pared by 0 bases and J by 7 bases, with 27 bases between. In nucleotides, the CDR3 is TGTGCCAGCAGCCAAGATTCTATTATCGTGGGGGCTGCTCTTGTTGGCTACACCTTC. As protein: CASSQDSIIVGAALVGYTF.

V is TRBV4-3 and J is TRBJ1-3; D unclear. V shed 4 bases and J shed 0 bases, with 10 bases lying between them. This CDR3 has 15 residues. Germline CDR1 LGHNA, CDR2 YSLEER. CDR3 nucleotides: TGCGCCAGCAGCCTTGGTTTGAGCTCTGGAAACACCATATATTTT. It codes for CASSLGLSSGNTIYF.

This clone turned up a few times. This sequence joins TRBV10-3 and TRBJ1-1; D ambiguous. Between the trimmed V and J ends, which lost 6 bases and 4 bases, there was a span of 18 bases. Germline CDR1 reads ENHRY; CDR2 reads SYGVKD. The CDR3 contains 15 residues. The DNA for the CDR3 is TGTGCCATCAGCCGTGGGGAATTTTCGGGCACTGAAGCTTTCTTT. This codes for CAISRGEFSGTEAFF.

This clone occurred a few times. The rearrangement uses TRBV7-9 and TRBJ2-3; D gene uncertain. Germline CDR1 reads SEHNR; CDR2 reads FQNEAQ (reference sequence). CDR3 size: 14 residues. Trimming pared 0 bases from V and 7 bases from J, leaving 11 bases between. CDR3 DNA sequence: TGTGCCAGCAGCTTAGCGGGAATCGTCAATACGCAGTATTTT. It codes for CASSLAGIVNTQYF.

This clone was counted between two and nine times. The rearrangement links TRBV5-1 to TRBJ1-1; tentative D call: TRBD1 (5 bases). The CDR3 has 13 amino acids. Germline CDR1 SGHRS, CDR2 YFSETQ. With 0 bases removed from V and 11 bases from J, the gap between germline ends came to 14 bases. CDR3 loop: CASSLEWDGAAFF. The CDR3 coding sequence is TGCGCCAGCAGCTTGGAGTGGGACGGGGCTGCTTTCTTT. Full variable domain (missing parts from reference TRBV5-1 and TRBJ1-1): KAGVTQTPRYLIKTRGQQVTLSCSPISGHRSVSWYQQTPGQGLQFLFEYFSETQRNKGNFPGRFSGRQFSNSRSEMNVSTLELGDSALYLCASSLEWDGAAFFGQGTRLTVV.

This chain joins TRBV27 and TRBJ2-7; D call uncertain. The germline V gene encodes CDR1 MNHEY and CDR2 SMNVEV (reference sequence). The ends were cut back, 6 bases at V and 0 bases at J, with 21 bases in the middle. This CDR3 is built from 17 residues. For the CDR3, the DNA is TGTGCCAGCAGCTGGCGCCAAGGTCCAGGTCCCTCCTACGAGCAGTACTTC. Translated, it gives CASSWRQGPGPSYEQYF.

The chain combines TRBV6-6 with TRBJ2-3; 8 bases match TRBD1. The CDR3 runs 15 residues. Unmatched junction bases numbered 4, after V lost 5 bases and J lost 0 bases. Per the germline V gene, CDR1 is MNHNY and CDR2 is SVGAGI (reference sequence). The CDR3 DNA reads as TGTGCCAGCAGTCGGACAGGGACTAGCACAGATACGCAGTATTTT. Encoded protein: CASSRTGTSTDTQYF.

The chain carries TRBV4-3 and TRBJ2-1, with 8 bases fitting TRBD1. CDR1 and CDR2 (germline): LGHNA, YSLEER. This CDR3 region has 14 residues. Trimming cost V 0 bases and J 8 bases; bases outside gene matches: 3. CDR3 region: CASSQDPGGYEQFF. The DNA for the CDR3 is TGCGCCAGCAGCCAAGATCCAGGGGGCTATGAGCAGTTCTTC.

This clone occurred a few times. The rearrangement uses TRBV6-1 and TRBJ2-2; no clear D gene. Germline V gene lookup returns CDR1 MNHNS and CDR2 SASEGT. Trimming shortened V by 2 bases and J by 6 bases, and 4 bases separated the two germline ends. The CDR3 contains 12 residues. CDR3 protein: CASSERPGELFF. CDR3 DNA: TGTGCCAGCAGTGAAAGGCCCGGGGAGCTGTTTTTT.

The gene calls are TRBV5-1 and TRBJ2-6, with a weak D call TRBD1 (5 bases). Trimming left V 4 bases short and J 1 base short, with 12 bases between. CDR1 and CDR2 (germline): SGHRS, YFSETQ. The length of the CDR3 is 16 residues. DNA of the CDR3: TGCGCCAGCAGCCACGGACCAGGGTCTGGGGCCAACGTCCTGACTTTC. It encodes CASSHGPGSGANVLTF.

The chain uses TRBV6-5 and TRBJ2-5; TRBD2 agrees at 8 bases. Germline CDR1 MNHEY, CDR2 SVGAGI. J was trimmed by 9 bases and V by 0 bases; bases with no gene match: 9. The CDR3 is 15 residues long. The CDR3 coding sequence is TGTGCCAGCAGTTACTCGAGAAGCGGGAGCTGGGCCCAGTACTTC. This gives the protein CASSYSRSGSWAQYF.

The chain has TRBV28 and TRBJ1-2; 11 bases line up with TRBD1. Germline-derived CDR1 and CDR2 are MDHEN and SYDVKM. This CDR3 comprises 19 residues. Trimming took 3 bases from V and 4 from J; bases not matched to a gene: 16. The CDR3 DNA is TGTGCCAGCAGTTTCCGATTAGGGACAGGGGGTTTCCTCATCTATGGCTACACCTTC. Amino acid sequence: CASSFRLGTGGFLIYGYTF.

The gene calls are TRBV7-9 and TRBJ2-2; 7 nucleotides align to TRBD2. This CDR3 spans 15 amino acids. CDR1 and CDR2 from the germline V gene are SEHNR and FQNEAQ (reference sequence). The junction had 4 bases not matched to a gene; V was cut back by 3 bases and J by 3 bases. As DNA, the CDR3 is TGTGCCAGCAGCTTCGGGCTAGCGGACACCGGGGAGCTGTTTTTT. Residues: CASSFGLADTGELFF.

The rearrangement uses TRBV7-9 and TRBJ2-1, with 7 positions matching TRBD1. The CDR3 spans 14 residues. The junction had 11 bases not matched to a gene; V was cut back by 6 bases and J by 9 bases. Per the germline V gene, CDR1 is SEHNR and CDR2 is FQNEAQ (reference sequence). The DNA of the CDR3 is TGTGCCAGCAGGATGACAGGGATTGGCGTTGAGCAGTTCTTC. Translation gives CASRMTGIGVEQFF. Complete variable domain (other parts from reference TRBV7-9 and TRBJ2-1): DTGVSQNPRHKITKRGQNVTFRCDPISEHNRLYWYRQTLGQGPEFLTYFQNEAQLEKSRLLSDRFSAERPKGSFSTLEIQRTEQGDSAMYLCASRMTGIGVEQFFGPGTRLTVL.

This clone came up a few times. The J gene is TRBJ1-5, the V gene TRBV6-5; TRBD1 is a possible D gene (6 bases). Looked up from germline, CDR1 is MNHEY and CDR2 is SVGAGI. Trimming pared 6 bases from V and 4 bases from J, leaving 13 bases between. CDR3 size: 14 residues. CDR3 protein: CASRPRTENQPQHF. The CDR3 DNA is TGTGCCAGCAGGCCCAGGACAGAGAATCAGCCCCAGCATTTT.

In DNA, the CDR3 is TGTGCCAGCAGCCCCGACAGCCGCAATGAAAAACTGTTTTTT. It codes for CASSPDSRNEKLFF. The chain couples TRBV5-8 to TRBJ1-4; tentatively, D is TRBD1 (5 bases). V was clipped by 4 bases and J by 5 bases, with 12 bases between them. There are 14 residues in the CDR3. Germline values: CDR1 SGHTS, CDR2 YDEGEE.

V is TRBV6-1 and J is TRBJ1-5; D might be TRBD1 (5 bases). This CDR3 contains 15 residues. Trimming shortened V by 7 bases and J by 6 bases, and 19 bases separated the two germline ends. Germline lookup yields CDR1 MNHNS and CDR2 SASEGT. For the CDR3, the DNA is TGTGCCAGCACCCCCGGGAGCAGGGAGAGTCAGCCCCAGCATTTT. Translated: CASTPGSRESQPQHF.

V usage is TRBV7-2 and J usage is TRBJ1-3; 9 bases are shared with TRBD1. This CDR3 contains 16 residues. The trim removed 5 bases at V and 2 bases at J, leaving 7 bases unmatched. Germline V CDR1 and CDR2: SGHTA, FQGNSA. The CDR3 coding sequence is TGTGCCAGCAGCCTACAGGGGGCCCTTACTGGAAACACCATATATTTT. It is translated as CASSLQGALTGNTIYF. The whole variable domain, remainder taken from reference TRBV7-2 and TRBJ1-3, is GAGVSQSPSNKVTEKGKDVELRCDPISGHTALYWYRQSLGQGLEFLIYFQGNSAPDKSGLPSDRFSAERTGGSVSTLTIQRTQQEDSAVYLCASSLQGALTGNTIYFGEGSWLTVV.

DNA of the CDR3: TGTGCCAGCAGCTTAGGGGCAGGGGCGGCCTCCATCTCCTACGAGCAGTACTTC. Protein sequence: CASSLGAGAASISYEQYF. This rearrangement joins TRBV7-9 to TRBJ2-7; maybe TRBD1 (6 bases). Trimming left V 1 base short and J 0 bases short, with 19 bases between. Germline assignment: CDR1 SEHNR and CDR2 FQNEAQ (reference sequence). The CDR3 consists of 18 residues. The full variable domain, its missing parts supplied by reference TRBV7-9 and TRBJ2-7, is DTGVSQNPRHKITKRGQNVTFRCDPISEHNRLYWYRQTLGQGPEFLTYFQNEAQLEKSRLLSDRFSAERPKGSFSTLEIQRTEQGDSAMYLCASSLGAGAASISYEQYFGPGTRLTVT.